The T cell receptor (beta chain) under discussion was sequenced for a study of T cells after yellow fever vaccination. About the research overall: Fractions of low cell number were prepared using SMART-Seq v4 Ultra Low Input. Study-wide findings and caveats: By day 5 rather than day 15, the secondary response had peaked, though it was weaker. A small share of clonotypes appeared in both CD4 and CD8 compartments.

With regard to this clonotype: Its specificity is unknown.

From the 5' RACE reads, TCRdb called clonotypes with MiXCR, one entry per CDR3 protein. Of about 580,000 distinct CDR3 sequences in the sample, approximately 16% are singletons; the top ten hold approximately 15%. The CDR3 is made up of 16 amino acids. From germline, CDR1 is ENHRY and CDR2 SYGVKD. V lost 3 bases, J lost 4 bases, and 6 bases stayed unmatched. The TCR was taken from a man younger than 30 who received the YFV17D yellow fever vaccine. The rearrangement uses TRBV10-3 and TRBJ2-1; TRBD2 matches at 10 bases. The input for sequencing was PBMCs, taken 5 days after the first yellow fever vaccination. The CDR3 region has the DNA TGTGCCATCAGTGAAAGGAGCGGGGGGGGGTACAATGAGCAGTTCTTC. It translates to CAISERSGGGYNEQFF.